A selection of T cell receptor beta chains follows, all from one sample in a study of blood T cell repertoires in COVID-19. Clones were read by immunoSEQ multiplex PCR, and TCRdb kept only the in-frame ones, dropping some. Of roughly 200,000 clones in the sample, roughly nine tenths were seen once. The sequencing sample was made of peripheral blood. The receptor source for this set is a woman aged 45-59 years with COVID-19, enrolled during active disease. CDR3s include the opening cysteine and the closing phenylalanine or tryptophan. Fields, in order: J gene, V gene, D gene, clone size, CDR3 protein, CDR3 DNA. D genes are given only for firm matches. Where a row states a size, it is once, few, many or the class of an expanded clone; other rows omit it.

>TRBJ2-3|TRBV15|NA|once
CATSRAVNSRDTQYF
TGTGCCACCAGCAGAGCCGTGAACTCTAGAGATACGCAGTATTTT
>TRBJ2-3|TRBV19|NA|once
CASKVGRVTDTQYF
TGTGCCAGTAAGGTGGGGCGAGTCACAGATACGCAGTATTTT
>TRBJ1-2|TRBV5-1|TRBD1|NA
CASSLDGTVSYGYTF
TGCGCCAGCAGCCTGGACGGGACAGTCTCCTATGGCTACACCTTC
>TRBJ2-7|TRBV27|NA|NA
CASSSRGYEQYF
TGTGCCAGTTCAAGCAGGGGCTACGAGCAGTACTTC
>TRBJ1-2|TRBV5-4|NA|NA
CASSPDASGNYGYTF
TGTGCCAGCAGCCCAGACGCCTCAGGGAACTATGGCTACACCTTC
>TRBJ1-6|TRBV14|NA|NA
CASSQASGVNSPLHF
TGTGCCAGCAGCCAAGCTTCAGGGGTTAATTCACCCCTCCACTTT
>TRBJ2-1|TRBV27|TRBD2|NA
CASSLRAGGRLNEQFF
TGTGCCAGCAGTTTAAGGGCGGGGGGGCGGTTGAATGAGCAGTTCTTC
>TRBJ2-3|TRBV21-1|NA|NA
CASSTRFRTASDTQYF
TGTGCCAGCAGCACACGATTTAGGACAGCCTCAGATACGCAGTATTTT
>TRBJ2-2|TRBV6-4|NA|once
CASGRQGGTGELFF
TGTGCCAGCGGGCGGCAGGGGGGCACCGGGGAGCTGTTTTTT
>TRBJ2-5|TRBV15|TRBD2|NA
CATSTTPSGGETQYF
TGTGCCACCAGCACCACCCCTAGCGGGGGGGAGACCCAGTACTTC
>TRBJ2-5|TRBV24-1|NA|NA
CATSDGVAAPETQYF
TGTGCCACCAGTGATGGGGTAGCGGCCCCCGAGACCCAGTACTTC
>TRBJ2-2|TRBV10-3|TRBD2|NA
CAISGGWDSGGTGELFF
TGTGCCATCAGTGGGGGCTGGGATAGCGGGGGGACCGGGGAGCTGTTTTTT
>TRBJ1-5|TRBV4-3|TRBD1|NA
CASSQRTGNQPQHF
TGCGCCAGCAGCCAAAGGACAGGGAATCAGCCCCAGCATTTT
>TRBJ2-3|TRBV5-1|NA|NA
CASSVPADTQYF
TGCGCCAGCAGCGTACCAGCAGATACGCAGTATTTT
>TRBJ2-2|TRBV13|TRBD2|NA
CASSDPPGGNTGELFF
TGTGCCAGCAGCGACCCTCCGGGGGGGAACACCGGGGAGCTGTTTTTT
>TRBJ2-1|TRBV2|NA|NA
CASSVTGRPYNEQFF
TGTGCCAGCAGTGTCACAGGGCGTCCCTACAATGAGCAGTTCTTC
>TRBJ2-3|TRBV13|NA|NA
CASSPPFTDTQYF
TGTGCCAGCAGCCCTCCCTTCACAGATACGCAGTATTTT
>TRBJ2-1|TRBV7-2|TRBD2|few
CASSVTSGGSYEQFF
TGTGCCAGCAGCGTAACTAGCGGGGGGTCTTATGAGCAGTTCTTC
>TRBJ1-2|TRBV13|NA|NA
CASSLGQSYGYTF
TGTGCCAGCAGCTTAGGACAGTCCTATGGCTACACCTTC
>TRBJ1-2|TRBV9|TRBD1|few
CASSVDPTGGSLGGYTF
TGTGCCAGCAGCGTAGACCCCACAGGGGGCTCTTTGGGTGGCTACACCTTC
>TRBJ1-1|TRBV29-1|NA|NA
CSVELVEEAFF
TGCAGCGTTGAATTAGTTGAAGAAGCTTTCTTT
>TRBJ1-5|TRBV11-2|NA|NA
CASSLDSSSTQPQHF
TGTGCCAGCAGCTTGGACTCCTCTTCCACTCAGCCCCAGCATTTT
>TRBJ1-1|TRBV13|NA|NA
CASSLIRRGRSEAFF
TGTGCCAGCAGCTTAATTCGGAGGGGTAGGTCTGAAGCTTTCTTT
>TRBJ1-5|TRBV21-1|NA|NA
CASSKEAQGAYQPQHF
TGTGCCAGCAGCAAAGAGGCACAGGGGGCCTACCAGCCCCAGCATTTT
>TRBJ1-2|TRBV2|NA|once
CASSLRPTGLGYTF
TGTGCCAGCAGCCTCCGACCAACAGGGCTTGGCTACACCTTC
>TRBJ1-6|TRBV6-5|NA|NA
CASRLDRNSPLHF
TGTGCCAGCCGTCTTGACAGGAATTCACCCCTCCACTTT
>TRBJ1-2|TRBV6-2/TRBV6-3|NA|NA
CASSYKSGGNYGYTF
TGTGCCAGCAGTTATAAGTCCGGCGGAAACTATGGCTACACCTTC
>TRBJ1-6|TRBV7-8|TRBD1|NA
CASSPGGDSPLHF
TGTGCCAGCAGCCCAGGGGGCGATTCACCCCTCCACTTT
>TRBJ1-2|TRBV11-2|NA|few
CASSQGSGANYGYTF
TGTGCCAGCAGCCAAGGGTCGGGAGCTAACTATGGCTACACCTTC
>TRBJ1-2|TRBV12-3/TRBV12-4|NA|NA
CASSGWGNGYTF
TGTGCCAGCAGTGGGTGGGGCAATGGCTACACCTTC
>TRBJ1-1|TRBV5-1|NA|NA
CASSLVVDREAFF
TGCGCCAGCAGCTTGGTAGTAGACAGGGAAGCTTTCTTT
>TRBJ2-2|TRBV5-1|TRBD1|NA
CASSLGGQGRGTGELFF
TGCGCCAGCAGCCTGGGGGGACAGGGGAGAGGCACCGGGGAGCTGTTTTTT
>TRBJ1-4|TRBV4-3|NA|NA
CASSPWGELGEKLFF
TGCGCCAGCAGCCCCTGGGGGGAACTGGGTGAAAAACTGTTTTTT
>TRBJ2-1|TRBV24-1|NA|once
CATSDFIRSNNEQFF
TGTGCCACCAGTGATTTTATCCGGAGTAACAATGAGCAGTTCTTC
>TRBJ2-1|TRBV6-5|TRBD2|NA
CASSLGGGGLYNEQFF
TGTGCCAGCAGTTTGGGAGGCGGGGGGCTCTACAATGAGCAGTTCTTC
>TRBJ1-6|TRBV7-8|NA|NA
CASSLDRVGNSPLHF
TGTGCCAGCAGCTTAGACAGGGTGGGGAATTCACCCCTCCACTTT
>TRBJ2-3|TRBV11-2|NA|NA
CASSRQFTDTQYF
TGTGCCAGCAGTAGACAGTTCACAGATACGCAGTATTTT
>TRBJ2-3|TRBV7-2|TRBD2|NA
CASSLDGGVRTDTQYF
TGTGCCAGCAGCTTAGACGGGGGGGTTCGCACAGATACGCAGTATTTT
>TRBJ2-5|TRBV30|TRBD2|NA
CAWSVGGIRLETQYF
TGTGCCTGGAGTGTGGGGGGGATTCGATTAGAGACCCAGTACTTC
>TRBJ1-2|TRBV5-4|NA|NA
CASSLGQVNYGYTF
TGTGCCAGCAGCTTGGGGCAGGTTAACTATGGCTACACCTTC
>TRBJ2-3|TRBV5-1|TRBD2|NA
CASSSQRGGLLGTDTQYF
TGCGCCAGCAGCTCCCAGCGGGGGGGCCTGTTAGGCACAGATACGCAGTATTTT
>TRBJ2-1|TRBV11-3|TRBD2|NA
CASSFTSGGVTEQFF
TGTGCCAGCAGCTTCACTAGCGGGGGGGTTACTGAGCAGTTCTTC
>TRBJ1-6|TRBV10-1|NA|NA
CASSDIRGGWTPLHF
TGCGCCAGCAGTGATATCCGAGGGGGATGGACACCCCTCCACTTT
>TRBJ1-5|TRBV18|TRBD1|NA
CASSPDRGQQPQHF
TGTGCCAGCTCACCGGACAGGGGGCAACAGCCCCAGCATTTT
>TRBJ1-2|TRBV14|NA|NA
CASSQEVSYGYTF
TGTGCCAGCAGCCAAGAAGTCAGCTATGGCTACACCTTC